The present T cell receptor beta chain was sequenced within a study of shared T cell receptors in the human thymus. The protocol was immunoSEQ multiplex PCR, while the TCRdb copy is restricted to in-frame clones and leaves out a portion. The repertoire holds approximately 760,000 clones, with over 75% as singletons. The CDR3 covers 15 residues. V trimming: 0 bases; J trimming: 6 bases; junction bases outside the gene matches: 6. Germline loops: CDR1 LGHNT, CDR2 FRNRAP. This same sample was also taken into another study, of human thymus T cells.

The origin of this receptor is a girl less than two years old with a congenital heart defect. This sequence joins TRBV12-5 and TRBJ1-2, with 8 bases matching TRBD1. Sequenced: thymocytes. The CDR3 loop is CASGLVSGQVNGYTF. DNA of the CDR3: TGTGCTAGTGGTTTGGTATCGGGACAGGTCAATGGCTACACCTTC.